Shown below are 13 T cell receptor beta chains from a single sample sequenced in a study of shared clonotypes between healthy human individuals (dated by TCRdb to 2019 to 2021). Library construction relied on the immunoSEQ multiplex PCR assay. TCRdb retrieved this table from immuneACCESS and kept in-frame rearrangements only. Not all clones are present; in checked studies, unresolved V genes account for under half, and no reason is known for the remainder. The sample table lists a few hundred thousand clones, 79% of them with a count of one. The ten largest clones take up roughly 12% of the sample. The sample taken for sequencing was PBMCs. Every receptor here comes from a woman between 40 and 50 years old in good health. Some clones in this sample may be carry-over from other donors' samples.

The chain couples TRBV19 to TRBJ2-1; D is ambiguous. The length of the CDR3 is 14 residues. V gave up 7 bases and J gave up 5 bases, with 15 bases separating them. Germline loops: CDR1 LNHDA, CDR2 SQIVND (reference sequence). CDR3 in DNA: TGTGCCAGTAACGTCTTTGGTCGAGACAATGAGCAGTTCTTC. Protein sequence: CASNVFGRDNEQFF.

V and J are TRBV30 and TRBJ1-3; unclear D gene. Deletions cut 3 bases from V and 6 bases from J, with 6 bases between. The CDR3 extends over 11 amino acids. CDR1 GTSNPN and CDR2 SVGIG come from the germline V gene (reference sequence). CDR3 loop: CAWRAANTIYF. In nucleotides, the CDR3 is TGTGCCTGGAGGGCGGCAAACACCATATATTTT.

The V call is TRBV28, the J call TRBJ2-7, with 8 bases that match TRBD1. The CDR3 length is 13 residues. The germline V gene has CDR1 MDHEN and CDR2 SYDVKM. V shed 5 bases and J 6 bases; nucleotides not matched to a gene: 6. CDR3 in DNA: TGTGCCAGCAGTAGAGGACAGGGTGGCGAGCAGTACTTC. Translating it yields CASSRGQGGEQYF.

The chain uses TRBV6-5 and TRBJ2-1; 9 bases fit TRBD1. With 2 bases clipped from V and 7 bases from J, the junction kept 6 bases outside the gene matches. The CDR3 is made up of 15 amino acids. Germline V gene sequence: CDR1 MNHEY, CDR2 SVGAGI. The DNA of the CDR3 is TGTGCCAGCAGTTACGGGGGGACAGGGTGGAATGAGCAGTTCTTC. It codes for CASSYGGTGWNEQFF.

The chain employs TRBV30 and TRBJ2-5; a weak D match, TRBD1 (5 bases). The CDR3 sequence is 15 residues long. Germline V gene data show CDR1 as GTSNPN and CDR2 as SVGIG (reference sequence). V was pared by 0 bases and J by 3 bases, with 14 bases between. This chain's CDR3 is CAWSVSRVYEETQYF. The CDR3 DNA sequence: TGTGCCTGGAGTGTTTCCAGGGTGTACGAAGAGACCCAGTACTTC.

The chain joins TRBV2 to TRBJ2-7, with TRBD1 as a possible D gene (6 bases). The CDR3 runs 15 residues. Trimming stripped 2 bases from V and 5 bases from J, with 16 bases between. Germline V gene lookup returns CDR1 SNHLY and CDR2 FYNNEI. The CDR3, as DNA: TGTGCCAGCAGTGAATTCGGCAGGGGTTTGGACGAGCAGTACTTC. Protein sequence: CASSEFGRGLDEQYF.

In this sample, this clone turned up once. This chain joins TRBV6-1 and TRBJ2-7, with a weak D call TRBD2 (6 bases). CDR1 MNHNS and CDR2 SASEGT come from the germline V gene. V was shortened by 6 bases and J by 2 bases, with 8 bases between the two germline ends. The CDR3 contains 12 residues. CDR3 sequence reads: CASSLATYEQYF. In DNA, the CDR3 is TGTGCCAGCAGCCTAGCGACCTACGAGCAGTACTTC.

In this sample, this clone turned up a few times. V gene TRBV18 combines with J gene TRBJ1-1; no clear D gene. V lost 4 bases and J 6 bases, leaving 15 bases between the germline ends. There are 14 residues in the CDR3. The germline V gene encodes CDR1 KGHSH and CDR2 LQKENI. In DNA form, the CDR3 reads TGTGCCAGCTCACAAACCGGGCTCCGAGCTGAAGCTTTCTTT. Its protein product is CASSQTGLRAEAFF.

The chain employs TRBV29-1 and TRBJ2-3; 7 positions match TRBD1. CDR3 length equals 14 residues. V lost 1 base to trimming and J lost 2 bases; unmatched junction nucleotides: 3. CDR1 SQVTM and CDR2 ANQGSEA come from the germline V gene. CDR3 DNA: TGCAGCGTTGAAGCAACAGGGGCCACAGATACGCAGTATTTT. Its translation: CSVEATGATDTQYF.

Only one count was recorded for this clone. This rearrangement joins TRBV18 to TRBJ1-1; 8 bases line up with TRBD1. This CDR3 has 15 amino acids. Looked up from germline, CDR1 is KGHSH and CDR2 is LQKENI. V lost 6 bases, J lost 0 bases, and 6 bases stayed unmatched. The CDR3 here is CASSPAGGMNTEAFF. The CDR3 DNA reads as TGTGCCAGCTCCCCCGCAGGGGGCATGAACACTGAAGCTTTCTTT. The variable domain in full, with the rest retrieved from reference TRBV18 and TRBJ1-1, is NAGVMQNPRHLVRRRGQEARLRCSPMKGHSHVYWYRQLPEEGLKFMVYLQKENIIDESGMPKERFSAEFPKEGPSILRIQQVVRGDSAAYFCASSPAGGMNTEAFFGQGTRLTVV.

This clone is a singleton in its sample. The V and J genes are TRBV4-2 and TRBJ1-2; 7 positions match TRBD1. The CDR3 has 14 residues. The V and J ends lost 4 bases and 3 bases, in that order; junction bases with no gene match: 5. CDR1 is LGHNA and CDR2 is YNFKEQ in the germline V gene. The CDR3 DNA is TGTGCCAGCAGCCTCGACAGGGTCCACTATGGCTACACCTTC. Translation gives CASSLDRVHYGYTF.

This clone was counted once. This chain connects TRBV13 to TRBJ2-1, with no clear D. The CDR3 is 13 residues long. Germline V gene sequence: CDR1 PRHDT, CDR2 FYEKMQ (reference sequence). With 5 bases removed from V and 11 bases from J, the gap between germline ends came to 16 bases. The CDR3, as DNA: TGTGCCAGCAGCGTGGGTGAAACGAGGCAGCAGTTCTTC. Encoded protein: CASSVGETRQQFF.

The CDR3, as DNA: TGTGCCAGCAGTTTTCTGGGACAGGGGAGTGGGAACACTGAAGCTTTCTTT. This translates into CASSFLGQGSGNTEAFF. This rearrangement joins TRBV27 to TRBJ1-1; 10 nucleotides line up with TRBD1. The germline V gene encodes CDR1 MNHEY and CDR2 SMNVEV (reference sequence). Trimming removed 3 bases from V and 1 base from J; junction bases left unmatched: 8. The CDR3 is 17 residues long.